This T cell receptor beta chain emerged from a study of T cells after yellow fever vaccination (dated by TCRdb to between 2018 and 2021). With respect to the entire study: The SMART-Seq v4 Ultra Low Input RNA kit was used to prepare libraries from fractions with low cell numbers. To follow T-cell clones before and after primary and booster YFV17D yellow fever vaccination, bulk TCR alpha and beta repertoires were sequenced over time. The cohort comprised two healthy male donors, one aged 18 to 30 and one aged 30 to 39 years. Blood was collected at multiple timepoints before and after primary and secondary immunization, and bulk PBMC replicates and cell subsets were isolated.

The sample holds a few counts of this clonotype. This receptor's antigen is unknown. Base qualities are missing; no much larger clone stands one base away. Study-level results and caveats: After the booster, most clones that had expanded after primary vaccination were detected again (around 96% of CD4 and around nine tenths of CD8), suggesting broad maintenance of memory. A small fraction of clonotypes appeared in both the CD4 and CD8 compartments, likely as a result of convergent recombination. The secondary T-cell response was weaker than the primary response but faster, peaking on day 5 instead of day 15. Because the study included only a couple of donors, the extent to which the findings can be generalized is limited. FACS-sorted repertoires could contain abundant contaminating clonotypes from the bulk population, so computational filtering was required.

The treatment or condition label, as the study defines it: live attenuated yellow fever vaccine strain. A standard Ficoll-Paque protocol was used to isolate PBMCs from peripheral blood. Dynabeads CD4 and CD8 positive selection kits were used to isolate the CD4 and CD8 T-cell fractions. RNA was extracted with TriZol from bulk PBMCs, CD4 and CD8 fractions, and dextramer-positive and dextramer-negative fractions. Here V drops 5 bases and J drops 4 bases, and the junction holds 7 bases not matched to any gene. From the cysteine up to the phenylalanine, the CDR3 has a length of 15 residues. Kept here is only the CDR3 DNA, which spans 45 bases and is read in frame from base 1. CDR1 and CDR2, per the germline V gene, are MNHEY and SVGAGI. Reads for this sample came from an Illumina NovaSeq 6000. Synthesis of TCR cDNA relied on 5'RACE template switching, a step that introduced a universal primer site along with unique molecular identifiers. Priming of cDNA synthesis was performed from both the TCR alpha and TCR beta constant segments. Library amplification involved two PCR steps, and the second step added sample barcodes and sequencing adapters. Sequencing of the libraries was done on either Illumina HiSeq 2500 (2x100 bp) or NovaSeq (2x150 bp). The source study handled its data this way. Demultiplexing of reads and collapsing into UMI consensus sequences were performed with MIGEC, and V(D)J alignment was carried out with MiXCR. Vaccine-responding clonotypes were identified with edgeR using replicate PBMC samples, with FDR below 0.01 and a log2 fold change above 5 up to day 15 being required. Bulk clonotypes were assigned CD4 or CD8 identity according to which sequenced CD4 or CD8 repertoire held them at higher abundance. Using fastp trimming at Q25 and MiXCR clonotype assembly, TCRdb reanalyzed the public sequencing data and kept in-frame beta chains. When rows share a CDR3 protein, they turn into one entry using the most common DNA and genes. These V and J calls originate from TCRdb's pipeline instead of the authors' own analysis. This sample gives some 290,000 distinct CDR3 sequences in total; around 10% of them show up just once. The biggest ten clones account for about 3.5% of the sample.

The clonotype comes from a man younger than 35 who received the YFV17D yellow fever vaccine. The rearranged chain carries TRBV6-5 and TRBJ1-4; TRBD1 fits 7 bases in the junction. The sample consisted of CD4+ T cells sorted from PBMCs, taken 45 days after the yellow fever booster vaccination. The CDR3 reads CASSNPGTDNEKLFF. The DNA sequence is given as TGTGCCAGCAGTAACCCCGGGACAGATAATGAAAAACTGTTTTTT.